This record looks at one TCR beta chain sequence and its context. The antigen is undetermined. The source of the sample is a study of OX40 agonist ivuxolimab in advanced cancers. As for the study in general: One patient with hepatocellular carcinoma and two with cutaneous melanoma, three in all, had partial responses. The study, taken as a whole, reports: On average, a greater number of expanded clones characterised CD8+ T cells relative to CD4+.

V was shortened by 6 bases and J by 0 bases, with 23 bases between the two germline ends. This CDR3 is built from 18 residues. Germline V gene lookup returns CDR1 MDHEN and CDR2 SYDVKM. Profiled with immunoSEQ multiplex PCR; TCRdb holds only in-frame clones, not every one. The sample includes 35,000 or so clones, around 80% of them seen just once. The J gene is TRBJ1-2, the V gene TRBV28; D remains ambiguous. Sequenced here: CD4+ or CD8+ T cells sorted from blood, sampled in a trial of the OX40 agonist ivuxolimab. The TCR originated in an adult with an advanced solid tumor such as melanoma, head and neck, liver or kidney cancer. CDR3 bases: TGTGCCAGCAGCCTCGACTCATCCTTCTCCTTAGCTAACTATGGCTACACCTTC. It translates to CASSLDSSFSLANYGYTF.